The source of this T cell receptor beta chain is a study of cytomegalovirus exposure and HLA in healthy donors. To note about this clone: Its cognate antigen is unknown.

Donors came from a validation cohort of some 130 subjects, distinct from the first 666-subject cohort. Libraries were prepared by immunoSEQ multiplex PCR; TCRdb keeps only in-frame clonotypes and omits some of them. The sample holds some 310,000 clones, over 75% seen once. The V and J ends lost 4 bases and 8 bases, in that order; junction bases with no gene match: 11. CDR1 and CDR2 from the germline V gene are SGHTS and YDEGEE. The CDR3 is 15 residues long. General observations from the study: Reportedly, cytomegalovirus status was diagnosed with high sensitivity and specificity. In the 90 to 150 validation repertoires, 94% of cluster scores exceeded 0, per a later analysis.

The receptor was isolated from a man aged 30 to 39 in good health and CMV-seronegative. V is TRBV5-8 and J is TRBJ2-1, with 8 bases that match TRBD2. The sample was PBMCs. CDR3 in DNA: TGTGCCAGCAGCCCGTTTCGGGGGGGCTTGGATGAGCAGTTCTTC. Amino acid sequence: CASSPFRGGLDEQFF. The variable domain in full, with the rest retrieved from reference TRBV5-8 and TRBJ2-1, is EAGVTQSPTHLIKTRGQQATLRCSPISGHTSVYWYQQALGLGLQFLLWYDEGEERNRGNFPPRFSGRQFPNYSSELNVNALELEDSALYLCASSPFRGGLDEQFFGPGTRLTVL.